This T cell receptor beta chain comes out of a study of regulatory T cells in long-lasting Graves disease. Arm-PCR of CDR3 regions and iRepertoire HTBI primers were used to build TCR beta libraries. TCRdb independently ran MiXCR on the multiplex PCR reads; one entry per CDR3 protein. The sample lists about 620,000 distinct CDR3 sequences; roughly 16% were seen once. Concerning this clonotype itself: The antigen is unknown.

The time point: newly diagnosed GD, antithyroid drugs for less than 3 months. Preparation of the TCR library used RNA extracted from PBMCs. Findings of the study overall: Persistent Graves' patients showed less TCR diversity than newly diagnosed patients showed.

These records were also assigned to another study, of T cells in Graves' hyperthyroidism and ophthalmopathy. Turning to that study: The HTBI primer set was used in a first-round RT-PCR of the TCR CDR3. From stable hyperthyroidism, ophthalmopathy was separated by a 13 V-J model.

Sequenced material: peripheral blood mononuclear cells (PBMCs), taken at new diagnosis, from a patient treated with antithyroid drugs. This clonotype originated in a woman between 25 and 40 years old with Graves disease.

This CDR3 reads CASSLGRTGYEQYF. For the CDR3, the DNA is TGTGCCAGCAGTTTGGGGCGGACAGGCTACGAGCAGTACTTC. The chain is built from TRBV27 and TRBJ2-7; 7 nucleotides line up with TRBD1. The V gene's germline CDR1 is MNHEY and CDR2 SMNVEV (reference sequence). The CDR3 totals 14 residues. V gave up 3 bases and J gave up 3 bases; unmatched junction bases: 5.